This TCR beta chain is from a study of T cell clonality in common variable immunodeficiency. Broader study findings: Common variable immunodeficiency TCR beta sequences reportedly had fewer deletions and N-nucleotide insertions.

Profiled with immunoSEQ multiplex PCR; TCRdb holds only in-frame clones, not every one. This sample carries about 20,000 clones, none of them present only once. This clone was observed a handful of times. As yet, its antigen is unknown. The sequenced fragment ends 3 residues before the CDR3 boundary, so the rest is inferred from the germline J gene. CDR3 length: 15 residues. Germline CDR1 reads SEHNR; CDR2 reads FQNEAQ (reference sequence). The ends lost 5 bases at V and 0 bases at J; junction bases unmatched: 4. This chain connects TRBV7-9 to TRBJ2-4; 7 bases are a match to TRBD1. The specimen was peripheral blood mononuclear cells. The TCR originated in a human donor with common variable immunodeficiency. CDR3 loop: CASSIWTGAKNIQYF. CDR3 DNA, as far as it was read: TGTGCCAGCAGCATATGGACAGGAGCCAAAAACATT.